This TCR beta chain was retrieved from a study of CD8 T cells in Susac syndrome. Reverse transcription of roughly 0.45 to 1 ug RNA was performed with random hexamers. Multiplex PCR with immunoSEQ amplified the TCR beta CDR3 across 54 Vbeta and 13 Jbeta. Using its own MiXCR run on the immunoSEQ multiplex PCR reads, TCRdb lists one record per CDR3 protein. Of about 190,000 distinct CDR3 sequences in the sample, approximately 95% were seen once. High-throughput TCR beta sequencing covered peripheral CD8+ and CD4+ T cells. The sequenced material came from CD4+ T cells from PBMCs. The TCR was taken from a human donor in good health.

Here the CDR3 DNA reads TGTGCCAGCAGCTTGATGGGACGACAAGAGACCCAGTACTTC. It specifies CASSLMGRQETQYF. The V call is TRBV5-4, the J call TRBJ2-5; D is perhaps TRBD1 or TRBD2 (5 bases each). With 1 base removed from V and 2 bases from J, the gap between germline ends came to 9 bases. This CDR3 is 14 amino acids long. CDR1 is SGHNT and CDR2 is YYREEE in the germline V gene (reference sequence).